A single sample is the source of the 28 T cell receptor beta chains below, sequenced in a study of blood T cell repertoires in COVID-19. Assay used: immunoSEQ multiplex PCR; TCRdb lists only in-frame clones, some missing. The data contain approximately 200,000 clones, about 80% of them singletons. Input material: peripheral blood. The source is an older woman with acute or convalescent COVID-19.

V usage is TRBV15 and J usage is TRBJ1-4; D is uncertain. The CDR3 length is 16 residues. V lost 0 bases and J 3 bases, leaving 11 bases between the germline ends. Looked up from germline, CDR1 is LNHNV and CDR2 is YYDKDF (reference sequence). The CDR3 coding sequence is TGTGCCACCAGCAGAGATTACACAGTTCCTAATGAAAAACTGTTTTTT. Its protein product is CATSRDYTVPNEKLFF.

CDR3 coding DNA: TGTGCCAGCTCCCCGCGGGCTTTGTATGGCTACACCTTC. This encodes CASSPRALYGYTF. The rearrangement uses TRBV6-6 and TRBJ1-2, with no clear D. V was trimmed by 8 bases and J by 5 bases, leaving 15 bases between them. CDR1 is MNHNY, CDR2 SVGAGI, per germline (reference sequence). CDR3 length equals 13 residues.

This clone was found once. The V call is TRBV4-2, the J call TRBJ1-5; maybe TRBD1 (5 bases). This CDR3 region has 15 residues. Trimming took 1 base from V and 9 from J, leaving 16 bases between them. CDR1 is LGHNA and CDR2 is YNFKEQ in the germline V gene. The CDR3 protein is CASSQGGGLQGPQHF. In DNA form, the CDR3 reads TGTGCCAGCAGCCAAGGCGGGGGGTTGCAGGGGCCCCAGCATTTT.

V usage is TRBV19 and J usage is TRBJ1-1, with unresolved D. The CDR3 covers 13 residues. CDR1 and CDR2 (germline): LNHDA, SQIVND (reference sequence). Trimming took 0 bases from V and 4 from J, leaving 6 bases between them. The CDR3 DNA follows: TGTGCCAGTAGTATAGAAGCCCTCACTGAAGCTTTCTTT. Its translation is CASSIEALTEAFF.

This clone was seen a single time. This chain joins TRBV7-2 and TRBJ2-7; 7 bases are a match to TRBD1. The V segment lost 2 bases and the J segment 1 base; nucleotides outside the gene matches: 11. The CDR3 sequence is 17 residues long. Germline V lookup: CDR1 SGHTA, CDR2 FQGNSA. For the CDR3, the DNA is TGTGCCAGCAGCTTAATGTCAGGGGGTTCTTTTTCCTACGAGCAGTACTTC. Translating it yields CASSLMSGGSFSYEQYF.

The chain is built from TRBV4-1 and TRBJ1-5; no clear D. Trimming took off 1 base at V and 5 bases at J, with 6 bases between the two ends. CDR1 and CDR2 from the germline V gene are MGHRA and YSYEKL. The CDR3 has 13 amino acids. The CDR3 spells CASSQGSYQPQHF. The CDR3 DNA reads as TGCGCCAGCAGCCAAGGTTCTTATCAGCCCCAGCATTTT.

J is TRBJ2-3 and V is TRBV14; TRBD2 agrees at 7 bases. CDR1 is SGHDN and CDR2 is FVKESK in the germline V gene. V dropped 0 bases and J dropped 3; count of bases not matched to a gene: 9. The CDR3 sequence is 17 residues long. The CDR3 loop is CASSQDPAGRGTDTQYF. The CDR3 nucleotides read TGTGCCAGCAGCCAAGATCCCGCGGGGAGGGGTACAGATACGCAGTATTTT.

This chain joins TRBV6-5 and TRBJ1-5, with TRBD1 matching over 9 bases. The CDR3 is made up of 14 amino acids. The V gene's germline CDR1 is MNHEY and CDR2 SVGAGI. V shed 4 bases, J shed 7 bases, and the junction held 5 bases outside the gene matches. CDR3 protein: CASSSTGGRQPQHF. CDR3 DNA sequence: TGTGCCAGCAGTTCTACAGGGGGCAGGCAGCCCCAGCATTTT.

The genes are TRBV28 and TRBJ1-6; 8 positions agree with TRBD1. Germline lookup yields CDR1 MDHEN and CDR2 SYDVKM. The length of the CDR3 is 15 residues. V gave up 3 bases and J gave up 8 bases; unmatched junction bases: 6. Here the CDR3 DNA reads TGTGCCAGCAGTTTTGGGACAGGCTTTGATTCACCCCTCCACTTT. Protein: CASSFGTGFDSPLHF.

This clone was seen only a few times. CDR3 DNA: TGCGCCAGCAGCCAGACCCCTAGTTCTTTTAATGAAAAACTGTTTTTT. This gives the protein CASSQTPSSFNEKLFF. The chain recombines TRBV4-1 with TRBJ1-4; D not certain. Germline lookup yields CDR1 MGHRA and CDR2 YSYEKL. CDR3 length equals 16 residues. V shed 3 bases and J shed 4 bases, with 15 bases lying between them.

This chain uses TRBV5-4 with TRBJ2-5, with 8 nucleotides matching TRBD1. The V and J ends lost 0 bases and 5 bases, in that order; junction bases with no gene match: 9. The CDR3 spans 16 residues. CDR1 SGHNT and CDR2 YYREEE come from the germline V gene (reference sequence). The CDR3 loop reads CASSLASGGLGETQYF. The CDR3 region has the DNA TGTGCCAGCAGCTTGGCCTCAGGGGGCCTAGGGGAGACCCAGTACTTC.

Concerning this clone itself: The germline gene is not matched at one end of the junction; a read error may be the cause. CDR3 loop: CASRQAGTGRRAGELFF. The CDR3 bases are TGTGCCAGCAGACAAGCCGGGACAGGGAGAAGAGCCGGGGAGCTGTTTTTT. This chain connects TRBV3-1 (or the pseudogene TRBV3-2) to TRBJ2-2; 9 bases map to TRBD1. CDR3 length: 17 amino acids. The V gene's germline CDR1 is LGHDT and CDR2 YNNKEL (reference sequence).

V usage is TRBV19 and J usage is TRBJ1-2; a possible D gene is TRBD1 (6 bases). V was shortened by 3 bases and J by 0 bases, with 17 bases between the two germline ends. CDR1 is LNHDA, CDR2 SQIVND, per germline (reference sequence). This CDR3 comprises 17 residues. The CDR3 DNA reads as TGTGCCAGTAGTATTACAGGGCGTCCCCTTGCTAACTATGGCTACACCTTC. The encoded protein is CASSITGRPLANYGYTF. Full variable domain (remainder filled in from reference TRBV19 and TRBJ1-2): DGGITQSPKYLFRKEGQNVTLSCEQNLNHDAMYWYRQDPGQGLRLIYYSQIVNDFQKGDIAEGYSVSREKKESFPLTVTSAQKNPTAFYLCASSITGRPLANYGYTFGSGTRLTVV.

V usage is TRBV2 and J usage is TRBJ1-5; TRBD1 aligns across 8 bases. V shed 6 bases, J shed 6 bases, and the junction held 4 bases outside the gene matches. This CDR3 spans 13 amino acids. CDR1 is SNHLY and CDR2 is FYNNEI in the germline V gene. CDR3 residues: CASRDRVGQPQHF. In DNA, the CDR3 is TGTGCCAGCAGGGACAGGGTTGGTCAGCCCCAGCATTTT. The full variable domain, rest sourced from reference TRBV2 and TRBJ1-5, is EPEVTQTPSHQVTQMGQEVILRCVPISNHLYFYWYRQILGQKVEFLVSFYNNEISEKSEIFDDQFSVERPDGSNFTLKIRSTKLEDSAMYFCASRDRVGQPQHFGDGTRLSIL.

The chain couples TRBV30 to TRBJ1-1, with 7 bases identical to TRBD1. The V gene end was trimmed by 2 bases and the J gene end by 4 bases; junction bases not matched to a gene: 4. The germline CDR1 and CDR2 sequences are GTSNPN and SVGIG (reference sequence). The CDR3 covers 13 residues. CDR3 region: CAWSPRGATEAFF. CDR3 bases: TGTGCCTGGAGTCCCAGGGGGGCCACTGAAGCTTTCTTT.

The CDR3 spells CASSYSERLRNTIYF. CDR3 DNA: TGTGCCAGCAGTTACTCGGAGCGACTCCGAAACACCATATATTTT. V is TRBV6-5 and J is TRBJ1-3; D call uncertain. CDR1 MNHEY and CDR2 SVGAGI come from the germline V gene. The V end was cut by 0 bases, the J end by 5 bases, with 11 bases between. The CDR3 loop spans 15 amino acids.

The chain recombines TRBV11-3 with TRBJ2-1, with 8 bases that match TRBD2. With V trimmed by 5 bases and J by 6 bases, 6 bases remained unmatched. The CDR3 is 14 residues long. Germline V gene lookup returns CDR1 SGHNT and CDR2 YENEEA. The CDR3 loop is CASSRGGTINEQFF. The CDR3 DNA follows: TGTGCCAGCAGCCGGGGGGGCACTATCAATGAGCAGTTCTTC. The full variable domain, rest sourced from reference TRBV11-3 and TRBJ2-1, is EAGVVQSPRYKIIEKKQPVAFWCNPISGHNTLYWYLQNLGQGPELLIRYENEEAVDDSQLPKDRFSAERLKGVDSTLKIQPAELGDSAVYLCASSRGGTINEQFFGPGTRLTVL.

The CDR3 DNA follows: TGTGCCATCAGTGAGTCGATTTCCAGGGGAGAGAACACTGAAGCTTTCTTT. It codes for CAISESISRGENTEAFF. The rearrangement joins TRBV10-3 to TRBJ1-1; the D gene is possibly TRBD1 (6 bases). Trimming left V 0 bases short and J 1 base short, with 15 bases between. The germline V gene encodes CDR1 ENHRY and CDR2 SYGVKD. The CDR3 is made up of 17 amino acids.

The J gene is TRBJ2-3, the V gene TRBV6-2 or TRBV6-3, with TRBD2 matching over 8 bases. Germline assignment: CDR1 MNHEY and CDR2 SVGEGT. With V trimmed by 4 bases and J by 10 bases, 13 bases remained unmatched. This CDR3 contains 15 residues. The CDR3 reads CASSSTRGAFPAQYF. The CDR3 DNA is TGTGCCAGCAGTTCCACGCGGGGGGCCTTCCCCGCGCAGTATTTT.

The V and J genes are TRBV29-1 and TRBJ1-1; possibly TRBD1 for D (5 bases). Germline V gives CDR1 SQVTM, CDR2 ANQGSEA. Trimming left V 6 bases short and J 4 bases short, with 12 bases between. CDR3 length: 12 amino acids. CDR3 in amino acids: CSVLTGPTEAFF. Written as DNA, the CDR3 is TGCAGCGTCCTTACAGGACCCACTGAAGCTTTCTTT.

The chain's CDR3 is CASSPQGRGETQYF. CDR3 coding DNA: TGTGCCAGCAGCCCCCAGGGGAGGGGGGAGACCCAGTACTTC. The V and J genes are TRBV7-2 and TRBJ2-5; D perhaps matches TRBD2 (7 bases). CDR1 and CDR2 (germline): SGHTA, FQGNSA. Trimming stripped 5 bases from V and 5 bases from J, with 15 bases between. The CDR3 spans 14 residues.

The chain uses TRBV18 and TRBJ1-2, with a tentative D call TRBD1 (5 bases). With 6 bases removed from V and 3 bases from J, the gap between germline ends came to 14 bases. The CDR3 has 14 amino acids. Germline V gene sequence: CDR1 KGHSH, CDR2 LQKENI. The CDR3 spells CASSPTGDYYGYTF. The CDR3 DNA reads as TGTGCCAGCTCGCCGACCGGGGACTACTATGGCTACACCTTC. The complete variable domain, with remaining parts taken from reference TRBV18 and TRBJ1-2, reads NAGVMQNPRHLVRRRGQEARLRCSPMKGHSHVYWYRQLPEEGLKFMVYLQKENIIDESGMPKERFSAEFPKEGPSILRIQQVVRGDSAAYFCASSPTGDYYGYTFGSGTRLTVV.

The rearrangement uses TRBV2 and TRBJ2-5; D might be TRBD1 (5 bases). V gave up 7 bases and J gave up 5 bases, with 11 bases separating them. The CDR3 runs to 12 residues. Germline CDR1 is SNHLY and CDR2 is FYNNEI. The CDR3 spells CASTRVGETQYF. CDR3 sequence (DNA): TGTGCCAGCACCAGGGTAGGGGAGACCCAGTACTTC. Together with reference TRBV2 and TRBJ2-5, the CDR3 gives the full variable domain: EPEVTQTPSHQVTQMGQEVILRCVPISNHLYFYWYRQILGQKVEFLVSFYNNEISEKSEIFDDQFSVERPDGSNFTLKIRSTKLEDSAMYFCASTRVGETQYFGPGTRLLVL.

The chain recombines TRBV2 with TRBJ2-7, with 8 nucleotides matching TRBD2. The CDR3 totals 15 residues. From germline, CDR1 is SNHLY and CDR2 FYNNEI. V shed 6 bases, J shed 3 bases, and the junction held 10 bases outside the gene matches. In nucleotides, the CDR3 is TGTGCCAGCAGGGCCCTGACTAGCGCCTACTACGAGCAGTACTTC. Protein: CASRALTSAYYEQYF.

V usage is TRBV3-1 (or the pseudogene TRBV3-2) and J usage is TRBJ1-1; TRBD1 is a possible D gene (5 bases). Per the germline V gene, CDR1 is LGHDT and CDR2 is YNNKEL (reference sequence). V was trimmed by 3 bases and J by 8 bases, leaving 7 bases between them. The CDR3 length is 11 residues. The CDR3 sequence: CASSHRVEAFF. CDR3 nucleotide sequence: TGTGCCAGCAGCCACAGGGTGGAAGCTTTCTTT.

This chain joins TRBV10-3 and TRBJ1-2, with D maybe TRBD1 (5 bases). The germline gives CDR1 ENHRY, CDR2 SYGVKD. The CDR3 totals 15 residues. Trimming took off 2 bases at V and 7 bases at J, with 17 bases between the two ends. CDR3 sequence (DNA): TGTGCCATCAGTGAGAATCCAGGGCAAGGGTTTGGCTACACCTTC. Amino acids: CAISENPGQGFGYTF.

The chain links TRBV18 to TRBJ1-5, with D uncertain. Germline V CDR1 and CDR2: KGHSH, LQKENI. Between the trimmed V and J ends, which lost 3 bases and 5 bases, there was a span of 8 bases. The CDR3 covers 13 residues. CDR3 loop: CASSPAEDQPQHF. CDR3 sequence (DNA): TGTGCCAGCTCACCCGCGGAGGATCAGCCCCAGCATTTT.

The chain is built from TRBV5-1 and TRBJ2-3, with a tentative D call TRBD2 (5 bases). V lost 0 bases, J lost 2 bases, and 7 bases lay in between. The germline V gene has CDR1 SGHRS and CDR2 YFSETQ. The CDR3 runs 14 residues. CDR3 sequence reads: CASSLALVTDTQYF. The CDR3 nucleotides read TGCGCCAGCAGCTTGGCACTAGTCACAGATACGCAGTATTTT.